This T cell receptor (beta chain) was documented in a study of T cells in Graves' hyperthyroidism and ophthalmopathy (dated by TCRdb to the late 2010s). Broadly, across the study: A discovery cohort of fewer than 110 patients, 43 with Graves' ophthalmopathy and roughly 59 with stable Graves' hyperthyroidism, was used to find distinguishing TCR V-J signatures. Whether ophthalmopathy could be predicted prospectively was tested in an independent validation cohort made up of roughly 19 hyperthyroidism patients plus 17 patients who later progressed to ophthalmopathy. The 75 to 100 discovery patients were divided at random into training and test sets in a 7:3 ratio. In addition, the study compared T-cell repertoires in thyroid tissue and in blood from five or six Graves' hyperthyroidism patients. Following sampling, methimazole starting at 30 mg daily was given to hyperthyroidism patients, and high-dose intravenous methylprednisolone was given to ophthalmopathy patients. According to the paper, TCR Vbeta CDR3 sequencing was carried out on approximately 140 peripheral blood samples, which came from more than 40 ophthalmopathy, some 73 hyperthyroidism and 17 progressor patients. The study at large found these results: Most expanded thyroid clonotypes (frequency above 0.001) were also detected in blood, suggesting blood repertoires may reflect thyroid immune responses. No statistical method was used to fix the sample size in advance, and group allocation was not hidden from the investigators. In validation, the model predicted progression to ophthalmopathy with roughly 70% sensitivity and less than 75% specificity, a median of about six months before onset. A 13 V-J signature model separated ophthalmopathy from stable hyperthyroidism, with over 85% sensitivity and roughly 81% specificity in cross-validation and 80%/75% in testing.

The CDR3, cysteine through phenylalanine, is 16 amino acids long. This entry keeps only the CDR3 DNA: 48 bases, framed from base 1. The germline V gene (reference sequence) supplies CDR1 LNHDA and CDR2 SQIVND. V has 6 bases trimmed and J has 5 bases trimmed; junction bases matching no gene number 14. Stable Graves' hyperthyroidism was defined as no progression to ophthalmopathy during 18 months of follow-up. Hyperthyroidism patients were newly diagnosed, had a disease duration of under 2 months, and were aged 18 to 65 years. Any patient with an uncontrolled infection, another autoimmune disease, pregnancy or lactation was excluded. Clinical symptoms, serum thyroxine and TRAb, thyroid ultrasound, and orbital computed tomography formed the basis for the diagnoses. Trizol reagent was used to extract total RNA, and RNA quality was then checked on an Agilent 2100 Bioanalyzer. TCR beta CDR3 regions were amplified from RNA transcripts. The TCR CDR3 was subjected to a first round of RT-PCR using the HTBI primer set and the Qiagen OneStep RT-PCR kit. Libraries were constructed in a second round of multiplex PCR, after which size selection and purification were performed. Paired-end sequencing of the libraries was performed with 100 bp reads on an Illumina HiSeq2000. The study's processing was this. SOAPnuke was used to process the raw data, with reads discarded if the reads contained adapters or uncalled bases, had a mean Phred below 15, or lacked an exact constant-primer or identifier match. COPE v1.2.5 was used to merge the high-quality paired reads, and each unique nucleotide sequence was defined as a clonotype. MiTCR v1.1 was used to align the clonotypes against IMGT TRBV, TRBD and TRBJ reference segments. The analysis was restricted to V-J combinations with a frequency above 0.0001, which together covered 98% to 99.2% of the repertoires. A TCS score was defined as the ratio of F50 (clonal expansion) to E x V (chaos), with BLOSUM62-based TCRdist applied between CDR3 peptides within each V-J. Welch's t-statistics and random forest reduced 514 V-J features to under 15, which were used in a naive Bayes classifier (R e1071). The similarity between thyroid and blood repertoires was quantified using the Morisita-Horn index. TCRdb passed the public sequencing reads through fastp at Q25 and MiXCR, retaining productive beta sequences. Every distinct CDR3 protein forms one entry, paired with its most common genes and DNA. The V and J calls come from TCRdb's annotation, not from the publication. For this sample there are a few hundred thousand distinct CDR3 sequences; about 43% appear just once. The ten largest clones capture roughly 7.7% of the sample.

Details on this clonotype: It lacks a known antigen. With a much larger clone just one base away, this may be a read error.

Sequenced material: peripheral blood or thyroid tissue (not recorded which). This sequence uses TRBV19 and TRBJ1-1, and 8 junctional nucleotides match TRBD1. The sequence was collected from a woman aged 18-30 years with Graves' hyperthyroidism. CDR3 sequence: CASRAIWAQGGTEAFF. The base sequence is TGTGCCAGTAGGGCAATTTGGGCACAGGGGGGAACTGAAGCTTTCTTT.